Listed here are 22 T cell receptor beta chains from one sample, sequenced in a study of cytomegalovirus exposure and HLA in healthy donors. It was with 60 Vbeta and 13 Jbeta primers that the PCR ran. Produced via immunoSEQ multiplex PCR; TCRdb's table is partial and in-frame only. The sample includes over 50,000 clones, about 81% of them seen just once. The sample taken for sequencing was PBMCs. The receptors derive from a man aged 45-65 years in good health and CMV-seropositive.

The V gene is TRBV5-1, the J gene TRBJ1-1, with D maybe TRBD1 (6 bases). Germline V lookup: CDR1 SGHRS, CDR2 YFSETQ. Trimming took off 2 bases at V and 6 bases at J, with 23 bases between the two ends. This CDR3 comprises 17 residues. The CDR3 is CASSFITGNQLRAEAFF. CDR3 in DNA: TGCGCCAGCAGCTTTATCACAGGGAATCAACTTCGCGCTGAAGCTTTCTTT.

The chain carries TRBV14 and TRBJ2-3, with 14 positions matching TRBD2. There are 18 residues in the CDR3. The junction had 5 bases not matched to a gene; V was cut back by 0 bases and J by 3 bases. Germline loops: CDR1 SGHDN, CDR2 FVKESK. The chain's CDR3 is CASSQDRLAGGITDTQYF. In DNA, the CDR3 is TGTGCCAGCAGCCAAGATAGACTAGCGGGAGGGATTACAGATACGCAGTATTTT.

The chain recombines TRBV5-1 with TRBJ1-2; 11 bases match TRBD1. The V gene's germline CDR1 is SGHRS and CDR2 YFSETQ. After removal of 3 bases from V and 6 bases from J, the junction contained 1 base not matched to a gene. This CDR3 has 13 residues. The CDR3 reads CASSWTGGDGYTF. CDR3 nucleotides: TGCGCCAGCAGCTGGACAGGGGGCGATGGCTACACCTTC. Complete variable domain (other parts from reference TRBV5-1 and TRBJ1-2): KAGVTQTPRYLIKTRGQQVTLSCSPISGHRSVSWYQQTPGQGLQFLFEYFSETQRNKGNFPGRFSGRQFSNSRSEMNVSTLELGDSALYLCASSWTGGDGYTFGSGTRLTVV.

The genes are TRBV4-3 and TRBJ1-2, with TRBD1 matching over 7 bases. V lost 2 bases, J lost 5 bases, and 8 bases stayed unmatched. This CDR3 spans 15 amino acids. Germline CDR1 LGHNA, CDR2 YSLEER. CDR3 sequence (DNA): TGCGCCAGCAGCCAACGGATTCAGGGGGGTTATGGCTACACCTTC. Amino acids: CASSQRIQGGYGYTF.

In its sample, this clone was seen a few times. The chain couples TRBV6-6 to TRBJ1-1, with D uncertain. The CDR3 loop spans 13 amino acids. V gave up 1 base and J gave up 1 base, with 4 bases separating them. Germline assignment: CDR1 MNHNY and CDR2 SVGAGI (reference sequence). The CDR3 nucleotides are TGTGCCAGCAGTTACTACGGGAACACTGAAGCTTTCTTT. This codes for CASSYYGNTEAFF.

This clone was seen a few times. At one boundary the junction diverges from the germline segment, which might be a read error. The chain is built from TRBV9 and TRBJ2-7, with TRBD1 as a possible D gene (6 bases). CDR3 length: 15 amino acids. CDR1 SGDLS and CDR2 YYNGEE come from the germline V gene. This CDR3 reads CARSSQGPSSSQQYF. CDR3 nucleotides: TGTGCCCGCAGCTCCCAGGGGCCCAGCTCCTCCCAGCAGTACTTC. The full variable domain, rest sourced from reference TRBV9 and TRBJ2-7, is DSGVTQTPKHLITATGQRVTLRCSPRSGDLSVYWYQQSLDQGLQFLIQYYNGEERAKGNILERFSAQQFPDLHSELNLSSLELGDSALYFCARSSQGPSSSQQYFGPGTRLTVT.

In its sample, this clone is medium-sized. The gene calls are TRBV4-1 and TRBJ2-5, with 7 bases lining up with TRBD1. This CDR3 has 13 amino acids. Germline values: CDR1 MGHRA, CDR2 YSYEKL. V trimming: 2 bases; J trimming: 5 bases; junction bases outside the gene matches: 2. CDR3 amino acids: CASSQTGDETQYF. The CDR3 region has the DNA TGCGCCAGCAGCCAAACAGGGGATGAGACCCAGTACTTC.

This clone was recorded a few times. This chain joins TRBV7-8 and TRBJ2-2; a possible D gene is TRBD2 (5 bases). Between the trimmed V and J ends, which lost 4 bases and 8 bases, there was a span of 11 bases. The CDR3 length is 13 residues. Germline loops: CDR1 SGHVS, CDR2 FQNEAQ. Here the CDR3 reads CASSYTRVGELFF. DNA of the CDR3: TGTGCCAGCAGCTACACTAGGGTAGGGGAGCTGTTTTTT.

The rearrangement uses TRBV6-5 and TRBJ2-7; TRBD1 matches at 9 bases. Trimming at V came to 5 bases and at J to 5 bases, leaving 10 bases not matched to a gene. From germline, CDR1 is MNHEY and CDR2 SVGAGI. The CDR3 runs 15 residues. The chain's CDR3 is CASSGDRERVNEQYF. CDR3 coding DNA: TGTGCCAGCAGTGGGGACAGGGAAAGGGTAAACGAGCAGTACTTC.

The J gene is TRBJ2-2, the V gene TRBV6-5, with 7 bases matching TRBD1. Germline V gene sequence: CDR1 MNHEY, CDR2 SVGAGI. This CDR3 region has 15 residues. Trimming removed 2 bases from V and 3 bases from J; junction bases left unmatched: 3. In DNA, the CDR3 is TGTGCCAGCAGTTACGGGACAGAGTACACCGGGGAGCTGTTTTTT. Its translation is CASSYGTEYTGELFF.

The chain uses TRBV18 and TRBJ2-1; TRBD1 agrees at 8 bases. CDR1 KGHSH and CDR2 LQKENI come from the germline V gene. Trimming cost V 2 bases and J 0 bases; bases outside gene matches: 3. The CDR3 loop spans 16 amino acids. The CDR3 DNA reads as TGTGCCAGCTCACCAACAGGGGGGTTCTCCTACAATGAGCAGTTCTTC. It yields the protein CASSPTGGFSYNEQFF.

The V gene is TRBV29-1, the J gene TRBJ1-2; 10 nucleotides line up with TRBD1. The germline V gene encodes CDR1 SQVTM and CDR2 ANQGSEA. This CDR3 spans 13 amino acids. J lost 4 bases, V lost 6 bases, and 5 bases had no gene match. CDR3 DNA: TGCAGCGTACGACAGGGGGCGAGCTATGGCTACACCTTC. This gives the protein CSVRQGASYGYTF.

The gene calls are TRBV4-2 and TRBJ1-1, with 9 bases fitting TRBD1. Per the germline V gene, CDR1 is LGHNA and CDR2 is YNFKEQ. V shed 5 bases, J shed 9 bases, and the junction held 10 bases outside the gene matches. The CDR3 contains 14 residues. CDR3 bases: TGTGCCAGCAGCTCCCGGGACAGGGTGTGGAAAGCTTTCTTT. It translates to CASSSRDRVWKAFF.

The rearrangement uses TRBV5-1 and TRBJ2-7; 8 nucleotides line up with TRBD2. The V gene end was trimmed by 0 bases and the J gene end by 5 bases; junction bases not matched to a gene: 7. CDR3 length equals 15 residues. Germline V gives CDR1 SGHRS, CDR2 YFSETQ. The CDR3 sequence is CASSLERGNIHEQYF. The CDR3 DNA is TGCGCCAGCAGCTTGGAGCGGGGGAACATACACGAGCAGTACTTC.

This clone has just a few counts. The chain employs TRBV30 and TRBJ2-3; D might be TRBD2 (5 bases). CDR3 size: 14 residues. Germline CDR1 and CDR2: GTSNPN and SVGIG (reference sequence). The V end lost 1 base, the J end lost 0 bases, and 8 bases lay between the germline ends. The CDR3 nucleotides read TGTGCCTGGAGTGGAGCGGCTAGCACAGATACGCAGTATTTT. The encoded protein is CAWSGAASTDTQYF.

The chain uses TRBV4-1 and TRBJ2-1, with 9 positions matching TRBD2. Germline V lookup: CDR1 MGHRA, CDR2 YSYEKL. The V segment lost 0 bases and the J segment 7 bases; nucleotides outside the gene matches: 10. The CDR3 contains 17 residues. DNA for the CDR3: TGCGCCAGCAGCCAAGAGGCTAGCGGGAAGGGAGGGAATGAGCAGTTCTTC. Its protein is CASSQEASGKGGNEQFF.

This clone has only one observation. This rearrangement joins TRBV29-1 to TRBJ2-3; TRBD1 is a possible D gene (5 bases). Per the germline V gene, CDR1 is SQVTM and CDR2 is ANQGSEA. Trimming shortened V by 6 bases and J by 1 base, and 14 bases separated the two germline ends. The length of the CDR3 is 14 residues. This chain's CDR3 is CSVTDQGGTDTQYF. The CDR3 region has the DNA TGCAGCGTGACGGACCAGGGTGGCACAGATACGCAGTATTTT.

Turning to this clone: One end of the junction does not line up with germline, which may come from a read error. Other DNA sequences in the sample encode the same CDR3. V and J are TRBV7-9 and TRBJ2-7, with a weak D call TRBD1 (6 bases). The CDR3 consists of 16 residues. Germline CDR1 is SEHNR and CDR2 is FQNEAQ (reference sequence). The CDR3 protein is CSSSTNYRGTTYEQYF. The CDR3 region has the DNA TGTTCCAGCAGTACCAATTACAGAGGGACAACCTACGAGCAGTACTTC.

The chain carries TRBV7-2 and TRBJ2-6; perhaps TRBD2 as D (6 bases). The CDR3 sequence is 16 residues long. Germline CDR1 and CDR2: SGHTA and FQGNSA. Trimming removed 5 bases from V and 0 bases from J, with 11 bases in between. The CDR3 reads CASSTERASGANVLTF. The CDR3 region has the DNA TGTGCCAGCAGCACCGAGCGGGCCTCTGGGGCCAACGTCCTGACTTTC.

This rearrangement joins TRBV29-1 to TRBJ2-2, with 12 bases identical to TRBD2. Looked up from germline, CDR1 is SQVTM and CDR2 is ANQGSEA. This CDR3 has 17 amino acids. V trimming: 2 bases; J trimming: 4 bases; junction bases outside the gene matches: 8. CDR3 nucleotide sequence: TGCAGCGTTGAATCCTGGACTAGCGGGACGGTCACCGGGGAGCTGTTTTTT. Amino acid sequence: CSVESWTSGTVTGELFF.

A few counts support this clone. V and J are TRBV29-1 and TRBJ2-2; TRBD1 might be the D (5 bases). Germline lookup yields CDR1 SQVTM and CDR2 ANQGSEA. The germline V and J ends were trimmed by 7 bases and 1 base, with 10 bases remaining between them. The length of the CDR3 is 13 residues. DNA of the CDR3: TGCAGCGCCGGACATTTGAACACCGGGGAGCTGTTTTTT. It encodes CSAGHLNTGELFF.

This clone was counted a few times. J is TRBJ2-5 and V is TRBV19; perhaps TRBD2 as D (6 bases). The ends were cut back, 4 bases at V and 7 bases at J, with 19 bases in the middle. Per germline, CDR1 LNHDA and CDR2 SQIVND (reference sequence). This CDR3 is built from 15 residues. The CDR3 sequence is CASSTTRRGEWTQYF. As DNA, the CDR3 is TGTGCCAGTAGTACTACTAGGAGGGGCGAATGGACCCAGTACTTC.